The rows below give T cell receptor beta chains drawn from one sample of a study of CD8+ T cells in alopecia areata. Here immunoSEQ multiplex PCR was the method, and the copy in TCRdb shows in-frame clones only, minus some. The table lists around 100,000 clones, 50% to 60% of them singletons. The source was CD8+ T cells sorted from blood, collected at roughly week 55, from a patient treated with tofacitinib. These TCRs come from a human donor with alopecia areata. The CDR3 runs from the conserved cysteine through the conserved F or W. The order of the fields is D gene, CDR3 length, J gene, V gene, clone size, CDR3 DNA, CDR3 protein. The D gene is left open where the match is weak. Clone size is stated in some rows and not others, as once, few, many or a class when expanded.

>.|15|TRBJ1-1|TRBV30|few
TGTGCCTGGAGCCCGGGAGTCGGATTGAACACTGAAGCTTTCTTT
CAWSPGVGLNTEAFF
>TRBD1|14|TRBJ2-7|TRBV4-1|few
TGCGCCAGCAGCCACGGACAGGGGGCCTACGAGCAGTACTTC
CASSHGQGAYEQYF
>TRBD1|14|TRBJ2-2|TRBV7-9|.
TGTGCCAGCAGCACAGGGGTGTTCAGCGGGGAGCTGTTTTTT
CASSTGVFSGELFF
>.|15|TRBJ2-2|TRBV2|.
TGTGCCAGCAAACCCGGGAGAATCCTTAGCGGGGAGCTGTTTTTT
CASKPGRILSGELFF
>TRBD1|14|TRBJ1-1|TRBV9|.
TGTGCCAGCAGCACAGGGGGTGGCGACACTGAAGCTTTCTTT
CASSTGGGDTEAFF
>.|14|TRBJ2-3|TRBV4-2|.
TGTGCCAGCAGCCCAGAGTCTAGCACAGATACGCAGTATTTT
CASSPESSTDTQYF
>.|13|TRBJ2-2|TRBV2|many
TGTGCCAGCAGTGAGCCCGGGGTTGGGGAGCTGTTTTTT
CASSEPGVGELFF
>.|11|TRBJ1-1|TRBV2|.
TGTGCCAGCATCCTCCCCGCTGAAGCTTTCTTT
CASILPAEAFF
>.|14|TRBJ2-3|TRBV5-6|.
TGTGCCAGCAGGACCGGGACTGCACTTGATACGCAGTATTTT
CASRTGTALDTQYF
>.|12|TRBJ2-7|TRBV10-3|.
TGTGCCATCAGTGATGTAGGGGACGAGCAGTACTTC
CAISDVGDEQYF
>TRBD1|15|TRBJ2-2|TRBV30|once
TGTGCCTGGAGTGTAGGGACAGTTCAGGTCGGGGAGCTGTTTTTT
CAWSVGTVQVGELFF